Listed below are T cell receptor beta chains from one sample, sequenced in a study of cytomegalovirus exposure and HLA in healthy donors. Method: immunoSEQ multiplex PCR; TCRdb's copy keeps in-frame clones and lacks some. The sample comprises 150,000 to 200,000 clones, approximately 96% of which are singletons, and about 0.89% rests with the top ten. The sequenced material came from PBMCs. These receptors were collected from a woman aged 18 to 35 in good health and CMV-seronegative. Both conserved end residues are part of each CDR3.

length: 15; J: TRBJ1-5; V: TRBV6-6; CDR3: CASSGLGQVNQPQHF
length: 11; J: TRBJ1-2; V: TRBV5-6; CDR3: CASSLGAGYTF
length: 13; J: TRBJ2-3; V: TRBV7-9; CDR3: CASGLASTDTQYF
length: 18; J: TRBJ1-4; V: TRBV11-2; CDR3: CASSLDKVGQGAWEKLFF
length: 17; J: TRBJ2-1; V: TRBV7-3; CDR3: CASSRTPGQGSYNEQFF
length: 13; J: TRBJ1-3; V: TRBV6-5; CDR3: CASKTGGKDTIYF
length: 14; J: TRBJ2-7; V: TRBV11-2; CDR3: CASSLDSRNYEQYF
length: 16; J: TRBJ1-5; V: TRBV18; CDR3: CASSPQGAGSNQPQHF
length: 18; J: TRBJ1-1; V: TRBV9; CDR3: CASSVDPLGSSVDTEAFF
length: 14; J: TRBJ2-1; V: TRBV6-5; CDR3: CASRGLSGRNEQFF
length: 13; J: TRBJ1-2; V: TRBV19; CDR3: CASSNTGVYGYTF
length: 15; J: TRBJ2-7; V: TRBV7-9; CDR3: CASSIIAGGNYEQYF
length: 14; J: TRBJ1-6; V: TRBV12-5; CDR3: CASVEDRDNSPLHF
length: 16; J: TRBJ1-5; V: TRBV7-9; CDR3: CASSLTDRAGEQPQHF
length: 15; J: TRBJ1-3; V: TRBV6-5; CDR3: CASSLGGTAGNTIYF
length: 13; J: TRBJ1-6; V: TRBV12-5; CDR3: CASGSRVNSPLHF
length: 13; J: TRBJ2-1; V: TRBV29-1; CDR3: CSVRTSGGNEQFF